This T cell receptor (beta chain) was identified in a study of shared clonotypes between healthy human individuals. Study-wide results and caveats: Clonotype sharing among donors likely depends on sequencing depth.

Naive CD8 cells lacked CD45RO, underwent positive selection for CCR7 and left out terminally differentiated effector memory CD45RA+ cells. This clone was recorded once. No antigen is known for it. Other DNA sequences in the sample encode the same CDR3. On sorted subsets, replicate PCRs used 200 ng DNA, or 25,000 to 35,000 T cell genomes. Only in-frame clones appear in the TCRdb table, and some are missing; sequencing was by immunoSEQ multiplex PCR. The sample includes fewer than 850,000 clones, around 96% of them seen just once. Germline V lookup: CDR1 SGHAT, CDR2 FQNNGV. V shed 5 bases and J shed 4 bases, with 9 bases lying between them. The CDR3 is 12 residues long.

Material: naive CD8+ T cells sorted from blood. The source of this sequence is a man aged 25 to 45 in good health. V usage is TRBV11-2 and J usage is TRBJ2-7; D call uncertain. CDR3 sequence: CASSPDHYEQYF. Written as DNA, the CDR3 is TGTGCCAGCAGCCCAGACCATTACGAGCAGTACTTC.